The 30 T cell receptor beta chains presented below share a single source sample, sequenced in a study of identical twins. TCRdb re-called the 5' RACE reads through MiXCR, storing one row per CDR3 protein. The sample includes hundreds of thousands of distinct CDR3 sequences, about 20% seen only once; the top ten take 10% to 15%. The data also belong to a second study, concerning T cells expressing NK-cell markers.

The material sequenced was PBMCs. The source of these receptors is a woman aged 18-29 years in good health.

There are many counts of this clonotype. The chain couples TRBV20-1 to TRBJ1-2, with D maybe TRBD1 (6 bases). Trimming pared 6 bases from V and 4 bases from J, leaving 18 bases between. The CDR3 loop spans 14 amino acids. Germline V gene data show CDR1 as DFQATT and CDR2 as SNEGSKA (reference sequence). CDR3 nucleotides: TGCAGTGCGCCGACAGGCCTCTTGGGCTATGGCTACACCTTC. It encodes CSAPTGLLGYGYTF.

The rearrangement links TRBV12-3 or TRBV12-4 to TRBJ1-2; TRBD1 matches 7 bases. This CDR3 comprises 15 residues. Losses at the gene ends were 6 bases for V and 3 bases for J; bases not matched to a gene: 10. The CDR3 DNA reads TGTGCCAGCAGGCGTCGCAGGGGGGACGACTATGGCTACACCTTC. Translated: CASRRRRGDDYGYTF.

This rearrangement joins TRBV28 to TRBJ2-6; D is uncertain. The CDR3 covers 15 residues. V lost 6 bases, J lost 4 bases, and 13 bases lay in between. Per germline, CDR1 MDHEN and CDR2 SYDVKM. Here the CDR3 DNA reads TGTGCCAGCAGCCTACATTCAGCAGGGGCCAACGTCCTGACTTTC. It encodes CASSLHSAGANVLTF.

The chain links TRBV27 to TRBJ2-2; D is unresolved. The V end lost 4 bases, the J end lost 6 bases, and 18 bases lay between the germline ends. Germline CDR1 reads MNHEY; CDR2 reads SMNVEV (reference sequence). CDR3 length equals 16 residues. The CDR3 loop reads CASSSPGRSRPGELFF. CDR3 DNA: TGTGCCAGCAGTTCCCCCGGGCGTTCTCGTCCCGGGGAGCTGTTTTTT.

This clonotype occurred many times. V is TRBV7-9 and J is TRBJ2-3, with 13 bases identical to TRBD2. Germline V gene sequence: CDR1 SEHNR, CDR2 FQNEAQ (reference sequence). The V gene end was trimmed by 5 bases and the J gene end by 9 bases; junction bases not matched to a gene: 5. This CDR3 contains 14 residues. The CDR3 loop is CASSVGTSGMTQYF. CDR3 DNA: TGTGCCAGCAGCGTTGGGACTAGCGGGATGACGCAGTATTTT.

V and J are TRBV20-1 and TRBJ2-7; D ambiguous. This CDR3 spans 15 amino acids. V gave up 0 bases and J gave up 3 bases, with 15 bases separating them. Germline loops: CDR1 DFQATT, CDR2 SNEGSKA (reference sequence). CDR3 coding DNA: TGCAGTGCTAGAGATAACGCTCAAGATGACTACGAGCAGTACTTC. Protein product: CSARDNAQDDYEQYF.

This clonotype was observed a few times. The CDR3 region is CATSEGGSGLYQETQYF. The CDR3 DNA follows: TGTGCCACCAGTGAGGGGGGTTCGGGACTTTACCAAGAGACCCAGTACTTC. The chain combines TRBV24-1 with TRBJ2-5, with TRBD2 as a possible D gene (6 bases). V lost 4 bases and J 0 bases, leaving 17 bases between the germline ends. The germline V gene has CDR1 KGHDR and CDR2 SFDVKD. CDR3 length equals 17 residues.

This clonotype was found a few times. The V and J genes are TRBV12-3 or TRBV12-4 and TRBJ2-3; 7 bases are shared with TRBD2. The CDR3 runs to 15 residues. Unmatched junction bases numbered 8, after V lost 4 bases and J lost 4 bases. The CDR3 DNA reads TGTGCCAGCAGTTCAGCGGGGTTGGGGCCAGATACGCAGTATTTT. Encoded protein: CASSSAGLGPDTQYF.

The chain is built from TRBV11-2 and TRBJ2-1, with 8 bases lining up with TRBD2. The CDR3 is 14 residues long. The J segment lost 5 bases and the V segment lost 9 bases, leaving 9 bases of the junction unmatched. The germline V gene encodes CDR1 SGHAT and CDR2 FQNNGV. CDR3 sequence reads: CASEAGGIDNEQFF. The CDR3 DNA sequence: TGTGCCAGTGAGGCGGGAGGCATTGACAATGAGCAGTTCTTC.

This clonotype appeared many times. The chain couples TRBV12-3 or TRBV12-4 to TRBJ2-3, with D unclear. CDR3 length: 15 amino acids. V gave up 0 bases and J gave up 0 bases, with 7 bases separating them. This CDR3 is CASSLAQSSTDTQYF. The CDR3 DNA reads as TGTGCCAGCAGTTTAGCGCAGTCTAGCACAGATACGCAGTATTTT.

The genes are TRBV12-3 or TRBV12-4 and TRBJ2-1; D is ambiguous. Deletions cut 1 base from V and 8 bases from J, with 12 bases between. This CDR3 has 14 amino acids. The CDR3 DNA reads TGTGCCAGCAGTTTAGGTATTCCGAACTATGAGCAGTTCTTC. Translation gives CASSLGIPNYEQFF.

The chain is built from TRBV11-3 and TRBJ2-3; 9 bases align to TRBD2. The junction had 8 bases not matched to a gene; V was cut back by 5 bases and J by 2 bases. The CDR3 runs to 16 residues. Germline CDR1 reads SGHNT; CDR2 reads YENEEA. The CDR3 bases are TGTGCCAGCAGCCGCGGCGGGGGGGGAACCACAGATACGCAGTATTTT. The encoded protein is CASSRGGGGTTDTQYF. The full variable domain, rest sourced from reference TRBV11-3 and TRBJ2-3, is EAGVVQSPRYKIIEKKQPVAFWCNPISGHNTLYWYLQNLGQGPELLIRYENEEAVDDSQLPKDRFSAERLKGVDSTLKIQPAELGDSAVYLCASSRGGGGTTDTQYFGPGTRLTVL.

The chain joins TRBV5-1 to TRBJ2-1, with TRBD2 identical over 12 bases. With V trimmed by 0 bases and J by 9 bases, 7 bases remained unmatched. The length of the CDR3 is 16 residues. The germline V gene has CDR1 SGHRS and CDR2 YFSETQ. The CDR3 coding sequence is TGCGCCAGCAGCTTGGAGTATACTAGCGGGAGGTTTGAGCAGTTCTTC. Translating gives CASSLEYTSGRFEQFF.

This rearrangement joins TRBV5-1 to TRBJ2-7, with unresolved D. Germline lookup yields CDR1 SGHRS and CDR2 YFSETQ. The CDR3 consists of 15 residues. V lost 3 bases and J lost 0, with 13 bases in between. The CDR3 sequence: CASSWSSGPSYEQYF. The CDR3 DNA is TGCGCCAGCAGCTGGTCATCGGGCCCCTCCTACGAGCAGTACTTC. Variable domain in full (rest from reference TRBV5-1 and TRBJ2-7): KAGVTQTPRYLIKTRGQQVTLSCSPISGHRSVSWYQQTPGQGLQFLFEYFSETQRNKGNFPGRFSGRQFSNSRSEMNVSTLELGDSALYLCASSWSSGPSYEQYFGPGTRLTVT.

This clonotype came up a few times. This chain connects TRBV14 to TRBJ2-3; 7 nucleotides agree with TRBD2. V was clipped by 3 bases and J by 2 bases; unmatched bases: 5. CDR1 and CDR2 from the germline V gene are SGHDN and FVKESK. This CDR3 spans 15 amino acids. This CDR3 is CASSHQRGNTDTQYF. The CDR3 bases are TGTGCCAGCAGCCACCAGCGGGGAAACACAGATACGCAGTATTTT.

This rearrangement joins TRBV20-1 to TRBJ1-6; 10 bases align to TRBD1. Germline assignment: CDR1 DFQATT and CDR2 SNEGSKA (reference sequence). The CDR3 has 15 amino acids. Trimming cost V 1 base and J 10 bases; bases outside gene matches: 7. CDR3 in amino acids: CSARVPGTGESPLHF. CDR3 DNA sequence: TGCAGTGCTAGAGTTCCGGGGACAGGGGAATCACCCCTCCACTTT.

This clonotype was seen many times. Its ends do not fully match the called genes, so a read error is possible. The J gene is TRBJ2-7, the V gene TRBV7-9; 7 positions match TRBD1. Per germline, CDR1 SEHNR and CDR2 FQNEAQ (reference sequence). The CDR3 runs to 14 residues. The CDR3 nucleotides are TGTGCCAGCAGTTTAGTTGACAGGGCTTACGAGCAGTACTTC. Its protein product is CASSLVDRAYEQYF.

CDR3 DNA sequence: TGTGCCATCAGTGAGGGACTAGCAGATACGCAGTATTTT. Amino acid sequence: CAISEGLADTQYF. The rearrangement uses TRBV10-3 and TRBJ2-3, with TRBD2 identical over 7 bases. V shed 2 bases and J 4 bases; nucleotides not matched to a gene: 0. CDR1 and CDR2 from the germline V gene are ENHRY and SYGVKD. The CDR3 has 13 residues.

The table lists this clonotype with a few counts. The J gene is TRBJ1-1, the V gene TRBV28; D not resolved. Trimming pared 2 bases from V and 5 bases from J, leaving 12 bases between. There are 14 residues in the CDR3. CDR1 is MDHEN, CDR2 SYDVKM, per germline. As DNA, the CDR3 is TGTGCCAGCAGTTTACTGATACGAGGGACTGAAGCTTTCTTT. It yields the protein CASSLLIRGTEAFF.

This clonotype was picked up a small number of times. The chain links TRBV6-5 to TRBJ2-7; 8 nucleotides match TRBD2. This CDR3 is built from 14 residues. Trimming at V came to 0 bases and at J to 6 bases, leaving 4 bases not matched to a gene. The germline V gene encodes CDR1 MNHEY and CDR2 SVGAGI. The CDR3 sequence: CASSYSSGRGEQYF. In DNA form, the CDR3 reads TGTGCCAGCAGTTACTCCAGCGGGAGAGGCGAGCAGTACTTC.

This clonotype was seen a few times. The chain is built from TRBV7-8 and TRBJ1-1, with D tentatively TRBD1 (6 bases). This CDR3 is 17 amino acids long. The V end lost 4 bases, the J end lost 3 bases, and 21 bases lay between the germline ends. Germline V gene sequence: CDR1 SGHVS, CDR2 FQNEAQ. In nucleotides, the CDR3 is TGTGCCAGCAGCTCCCTCGAACTCCGGACAGACCACACTGAAGCTTTCTTT. It specifies CASSSLELRTDHTEAFF.

This chain connects TRBV20-1 to TRBJ1-2; the D gene is possibly TRBD1 (5 bases). Germline assignment: CDR1 DFQATT and CDR2 SNEGSKA (reference sequence). Trimming removed 7 bases from V and 2 bases from J, with 23 bases in between. The CDR3 has 16 residues. The CDR3 sequence: CSVAKLTTGRNYGYTF. The CDR3 DNA reads TGCAGTGTTGCCAAATTGACCACGGGGCGCAACTATGGCTACACCTTC.

The chain couples TRBV6-2 or TRBV6-3 to TRBJ2-1; 7 bases agree with TRBD2. This CDR3 contains 14 residues. The germline V gene has CDR1 MNHEY and CDR2 SVGEGT. V was clipped by 6 bases and J by 8 bases; unmatched bases: 10. This chain's CDR3 is CASRPGGSGYEQFF. DNA of the CDR3: TGTGCCAGCAGGCCTGGCGGGAGCGGCTATGAGCAGTTCTTC.

This clonotype showed up just a few times. The V gene is TRBV2, the J gene TRBJ2-2, with D hard to call. The V end was cut by 1 base, the J end by 7 bases, with 7 bases between. The CDR3 is 13 amino acids. The germline CDR1 and CDR2 sequences are SNHLY and FYNNEI. The DNA for the CDR3 is TGTGCCAGCAGTGAAGAAGGTCTCGGGGAGCTGTTTTTT. Its protein is CASSEEGLGELFF.

In this sample, this clonotype turned up a few times. V is TRBV20-1 and J is TRBJ2-1; the match to TRBD2 covers 8 bases. Germline CDR1 reads DFQATT; CDR2 reads SNEGSKA (reference sequence). The CDR3 covers 11 residues. V trimming: 4 bases; J trimming: 12 bases; junction bases outside the gene matches: 5. CDR3 protein: CSANGGAVQFF. DNA of the CDR3: TGCAGTGCTAACGGGGGGGCCGTGCAGTTCTTC.

Regarding this clonotype: The junction departs from the called germline gene at one end, perhaps through a read error. The chain is built from TRBV12-3 or TRBV12-4 and TRBJ2-1, with D perhaps TRBD1 or TRBD2 (5 bases each). This CDR3 has 14 residues. CDR3 in amino acids: CATGTNRLFELSTF. CDR3 sequence (DNA): TGTGCCACCGGGACGAATCGGTTGTTTGAGTTGAGCACCTTC.

A few counts support this clonotype. V is TRBV12-3 or TRBV12-4 and J is TRBJ1-2, with a weak D call TRBD1 (6 bases). The V end was cut by 5 bases, the J end by 5 bases, with 21 bases between. The CDR3 totals 16 residues. The CDR3: CASSPTQGGGVYGYTF. The CDR3 DNA reads as TGTGCCAGCAGTCCTACACAGGGAGGAGGCGTATATGGCTACACCTTC.

This clonotype has only a few counts. The gene calls are TRBV5-1 and TRBJ2-2; maybe TRBD2 (5 bases). The germline V gene encodes CDR1 SGHRS and CDR2 YFSETQ. Trimming pared 6 bases from V and 5 bases from J, leaving 17 bases between. The CDR3 loop spans 15 amino acids. The CDR3 is CASTLERARTGELFF. CDR3 DNA sequence: TGCGCCAGCACCCTGGAGAGGGCTCGGACCGGGGAGCTGTTTTTT.

The rearrangement links TRBV27 to TRBJ2-1, with D possibly being TRBD2 (5 bases). This CDR3 is 16 amino acids long. The germline V gene has CDR1 MNHEY and CDR2 SMNVEV (reference sequence). V was shortened by 6 bases and J by 0 bases, with 15 bases between the two germline ends. The CDR3 bases are TGTGCCAGCAGCCCCAGGCCCGGGGACTCCTACAATGAGCAGTTCTTC. Translated: CASSPRPGDSYNEQFF.

This clonotype has more than one count but fewer than ten. The chain carries TRBV12-3 or TRBV12-4 and TRBJ2-7; no firm D call. V lost 7 bases and J lost 6, with 13 bases in between. The CDR3 runs to 12 residues. This CDR3 is CASTSNPGEQYF. CDR3 sequence (DNA): TGTGCCAGCACCTCAAATCCTGGCGAGCAGTACTTC.